Presented here are 16 T cell receptor beta chains from one specimen sequenced in a study of T cell repertoires in cytomegalovirus infection. MiXCR, run by TCRdb on the reads, gives a single entry per CDR3 protein. The data hold 200,000 to 250,000 distinct CDR3 sequences, with about 40% observed a single time. Their recognized antigens are unknown. The sequencing here drew on CD8+ T cells from cultured PBMCs, taken from culture after CMV antigen stimulation. The receptors shown here come from a human donor in good health (CMV status not recorded). Some clones in this sample may be carry-over from other donors' samples.

The chain couples TRBV7-4 to TRBJ1-2; weak D call: TRBD1 (6 bases). This CDR3 comprises 14 residues. Germline assignment: CDR1 SGHVT and CDR2 SQSDAQ. With 5 bases removed from V and 6 bases from J, the gap between germline ends came to 16 bases. The CDR3, as DNA: TGTGCCAGCAGCGCCGAAGGGGGTGTGAATGGCTACACCTTC. It codes for CASSAEGGVNGYTF. The whole variable domain, remainder taken from reference TRBV7-4 and TRBJ1-2, is GAGVSQSPRYKVAKRGRDVALRCDSISGHVTLYWYRQTLGQGSEVLTYSQSDAQRDKSGRPSGRFSAERPERSVSTLKIQRTEQGDSAVYLCASSAEGGVNGYTFGSGTRLTVV.

The rearrangement links TRBV7-7 to TRBJ2-1; the D is unclear. The germline gives CDR1 SSHAT, CDR2 FNYEAQ (reference sequence). The V end was cut by 11 bases, the J end by 7 bases, with 15 bases between. CDR3 length equals 12 residues. As DNA, the CDR3 is TGTGCCGTCCGGACCTCCTTAAATGAGCAGTTCTTC. Protein sequence: CAVRTSLNEQFF.

This rearrangement joins TRBV20-1 to TRBJ1-6; the match to TRBD1 covers 7 bases. Germline CDR1 reads DFQATT; CDR2 reads SNEGSKA (reference sequence). J lost 10 bases, V lost 3 bases, and 6 bases had no gene match. The CDR3 is made up of 13 amino acids. CDR3 DNA sequence: TGCAGTGCTAGGACAGGGATCCGATCACCCCTCCACTTT. This translates into CSARTGIRSPLHF.

The CDR3 sequence is CASSPGGISQPQHF. In DNA, the CDR3 is TGCGCCAGCAGCCCGGGGGGGATAAGTCAGCCCCAGCATTTT. The chain links TRBV4-1 to TRBJ1-5; possible D gene TRBD1, 5 bases. The CDR3 is made up of 14 amino acids. Germline-derived CDR1 and CDR2 are MGHRA and YSYEKL. The V end lost 4 bases, the J end lost 6 bases, and 13 bases lay between the germline ends.

The chain recombines TRBV2 with TRBJ2-2; D perhaps matches TRBD1 (5 bases). V lost 6 bases and J 0 bases, leaving 17 bases between the germline ends. This CDR3 is 17 amino acids long. Germline assignment: CDR1 SNHLY and CDR2 FYNNEI. CDR3 amino acids: CASSSSVDRTNTGELFF. DNA for the CDR3: TGTGCCAGCAGCTCCAGTGTTGACAGAACGAACACCGGGGAGCTGTTTTTT. Using reference TRBV2 and TRBJ2-2 for the parts outside the CDR3, the full variable domain is EPEVTQTPSHQVTQMGQEVILRCVPISNHLYFYWYRQILGQKVEFLVSFYNNEISEKSEIFDDQFSVERPDGSNFTLKIRSTKLEDSAMYFCASSSSVDRTNTGELFFGEGSRLTVL.

This clonotype was seen a handful of times. The rearrangement uses TRBV6-1 and TRBJ1-2; 9 nucleotides agree with TRBD1. The CDR3 contains 16 residues. Losses at the gene ends were 7 bases for V and 11 bases for J; bases not matched to a gene: 20. CDR1 MNHNS and CDR2 SASEGT come from the germline V gene. In DNA form, the CDR3 reads TGTGCCAGCACCTTAATACAGGGGGCGCGAGGTTGGGCATACACCTTC. This gives the protein CASTLIQGARGWAYTF.

The chain joins TRBV27 to TRBJ1-5; D call uncertain. Germline V gives CDR1 MNHEY, CDR2 SMNVEV (reference sequence). The CDR3 is 15 residues long. Trimming pared 5 bases from V and 2 bases from J, leaving 13 bases between. For the CDR3, the DNA is TGTGCCAGCAGTCCAGGAATCTCGGGCAATCAGCCCCAGCATTTT. As protein: CASSPGISGNQPQHF.

This chain links TRBV20-1 with TRBJ2-1; 14 bases map to TRBD2. J was trimmed by 1 base and V by 5 bases; bases with no gene match: 10. This CDR3 contains 18 residues. The germline V gene has CDR1 DFQATT and CDR2 SNEGSKA (reference sequence). The CDR3 region has the DNA TGCAGTGCTCGACTAGCGGGAGGGCCTCTCGTGTCCTACAATGAGCAGTTCTTC. This gives the protein CSARLAGGPLVSYNEQFF.

This chain joins TRBV19 and TRBJ1-1; D not resolved. CDR1 is LNHDA and CDR2 is SQIVND in the germline V gene (reference sequence). CDR3 length: 14 residues. Trimming cost V 5 bases and J 4 bases, with 14 bases left between them. CDR3 in DNA: TGTGCCAGTAGTCTCGGTCCGTTAGGCACTGAAGCTTTCTTT. Translated: CASSLGPLGTEAFF.

J is TRBJ2-7 and V is TRBV12-3 or TRBV12-4, with 7 bases aligning to TRBD2. CDR3 length: 16 residues. After removal of 2 bases from V and 4 bases from J, the junction contained 11 bases not matched to a gene. The CDR3 region is CASSLSSGKVRYEQYF. Written as DNA, the CDR3 is TGTGCCAGCAGTTTAAGCAGCGGGAAGGTGAGATACGAGCAGTACTTC.

V and J are TRBV29-1 and TRBJ2-7; 8 positions match TRBD1. CDR3 length equals 15 residues. The V gene's germline CDR1 is SQVTM and CDR2 ANQGSEA. With 7 bases clipped from V and 4 bases from J, the junction kept 15 bases outside the gene matches. CDR3 residues: CSAEKWGTGEYEQYF. In nucleotides, the CDR3 is TGCAGCGCCGAAAAATGGGGGACAGGTGAATACGAGCAGTACTTC.

V is TRBV10-2 and J is TRBJ2-1; D is possibly TRBD1 (5 bases). This CDR3 comprises 12 residues. Trimming removed 1 base at V and 9 bases at J, with 7 bases between. Germline V gene data show CDR1 as WSHSY and CDR2 as SAAADI. The CDR3 here is CASSEWGTEQFF. CDR3 DNA: TGCGCCAGCAGTGAGTGGGGCACTGAGCAGTTCTTC.

A few counts support this clonotype. J is TRBJ1-2 and V is TRBV6-1; D might be TRBD1 (6 bases). V lost 2 bases and J 0 bases, leaving 19 bases between the germline ends. Germline CDR1 reads MNHNS; CDR2 reads SASEGT. This CDR3 has 18 residues. CDR3 loop: CASSEPPGGHWSNYGYTF. CDR3 nucleotide sequence: TGTGCCAGCAGTGAACCCCCCGGGGGGCATTGGTCTAACTATGGCTACACCTTC.

The V gene is TRBV27, the J gene TRBJ2-1, with 9 bases identical to TRBD2. The CDR3 length is 14 residues. Germline V gene sequence: CDR1 MNHEY, CDR2 SMNVEV (reference sequence). The J segment lost 10 bases and the V segment lost 2 bases, leaving 6 bases of the junction unmatched. The CDR3 sequence: CASSLSSGRREQFF. The DNA for the CDR3 is TGTGCCAGCAGTTTAAGTAGCGGGAGAAGAGAGCAGTTCTTC.

V gene TRBV10-3 combines with J gene TRBJ2-1; a weak D match, TRBD2 (6 bases). The CDR3 is 15 residues long. In germline, CDR1 is ENHRY, CDR2 SYGVKD. The V end was cut by 10 bases, the J end by 7 bases, with 23 bases between. CDR3 residues: CASQAGLKKGNEQFF. The CDR3 DNA is TGTGCCAGCCAGGCGGGACTCAAGAAGGGGAATGAGCAGTTCTTC.

The V and J genes are TRBV7-9 and TRBJ1-2; possible D gene TRBD1, 5 bases. The CDR3 runs 14 residues. Germline CDR1 and CDR2: SEHNR and FQNEAQ (reference sequence). V lost 1 base and J 5 bases, leaving 11 bases between the germline ends. The CDR3 nucleotides are TGTGCCAGCAGCTTAGGAGGGGCGATGTATGGCTACACCTTC. Translation: CASSLGGAMYGYTF.